The 11 T cell receptor beta chains given below trace back to one sample, sequenced in a study of blood T cells in healthy people across ages (dated by TCRdb to the mid-2010s). The library was produced with 5' RACE. The sequencer was an Illumina HiSeq 2500. A second PCR of 7 to 11 cycles was performed with a sample-barcoded 5' primer and a J-beta primer mix. The public sequencing data were trimmed at Q25 with fastp and processed into clonotypes with MiXCR by TCRdb, which kept only in-frame beta chains. Merged by CDR3 protein, the rows form single entries marked with the most common genes and DNA. In this sample the table shows 1.5 million to 2 million distinct CDR3 sequences, 28% of which occur a single time. The ten largest clones represent roughly 8% of the sample. Sequences were obtained from blood. These receptors all come from a woman younger than 45 in good health.

Remarks on this clonotype: Compared with germline, one end of the junction differs, possibly owing to a read error. The chain carries TRBV5-1 and TRBJ2-4, with TRBD1 identical over 9 bases. The DNA end is more similar to TRBJ2-7, so the J call may be wrong. Per the germline V gene, CDR1 is SGHRS and CDR2 is YFSETQ. This CDR3 has 14 residues. The CDR3 nucleotides read TGCGTCAGCGGGTCCCAGGGACAGGGCTACGAGCAGTACTTC. Protein product: CVSGSQGQGYEQYF.

The CDR3 reads CASSFHDSVLNEQFF. The CDR3 DNA is TGTGCCAGCAGCTTTCATGACTCCGTACTAAATGAGCAGTTCTTC. The chain has TRBV7-2 and TRBJ2-1; no clear D gene. Deletions cut 3 bases from V and 7 bases from J, with 16 bases between. The CDR3 contains 15 residues. CDR1 SGHTA and CDR2 FQGNSA come from the germline V gene.

This rearrangement joins TRBV6-2 or TRBV6-3 to TRBJ1-1; D remains ambiguous. V was shortened by 0 bases and J by 6 bases, with 23 bases between the two germline ends. This CDR3 comprises 18 residues. Germline lookup yields CDR1 MNHEY and CDR2 SVGEGT. CDR3: CASSYSNGRGPPGAEAFF. The CDR3 DNA reads TGTGCCAGCAGTTACTCGAATGGCCGGGGTCCACCCGGCGCTGAAGCTTTCTTT.

This clonotype was seen ten or more times. This chain connects TRBV20-1 to TRBJ2-7; TRBD2 matches 9 bases. V trimming: 4 bases; J trimming: 2 bases; junction bases outside the gene matches: 3. Germline assignment: CDR1 DFQATT and CDR2 SNEGSKA (reference sequence). The CDR3 totals 13 residues. CDR3 DNA: TGCAGTGCTACGGGACTAGCTACCTACGAGCAGTACTTC. Translating gives CSATGLATYEQYF.

There are a few counts of this clonotype. The V call is TRBV7-3, the J call TRBJ2-5; D unresolved. Trimming took off 5 bases at V and 7 bases at J, with 23 bases between the two ends. Germline loops: CDR1 SGHTA, CDR2 FQGTGA. This CDR3 is 16 amino acids long. CDR3 loop: CASSRTSTASRVTQYF. CDR3 DNA: TGTGCCAGCAGCCGAACATCGACGGCTAGTCGTGTGACCCAGTACTTC.

The sample holds many counts of this clonotype. The chain joins TRBV5-6 to TRBJ2-1, with 11 bases that match TRBD2. This CDR3 has 15 residues. Losses at the gene ends were 0 bases for V and 9 bases for J; bases not matched to a gene: 5. CDR1 and CDR2 (germline): SGHDT, YYEEEE. The chain's CDR3 is CASSLVLAGGSEQFF. The DNA for the CDR3 is TGTGCCAGCAGCTTGGTCCTAGCGGGAGGAAGTGAGCAGTTCTTC.

This clonotype was picked up many times. The chain recombines TRBV12-3 or TRBV12-4 with TRBJ2-4, with D possibly TRBD2 on 5 matching bases. V lost 5 bases to trimming and J lost 13 bases, with 18 bases between them. The CDR3 length is 13 residues. The CDR3 is CASSSLYSWEQYF. CDR3 coding DNA: TGTGCCAGCAGTAGCTTATATTCATGGGAGCAGTACTTC.

This clonotype came up a few times. The chain employs TRBV12-3 or TRBV12-4 and TRBJ2-1; the D gene is possibly TRBD1 (8 bases). The CDR3 covers 19 residues. V was cut by 6 bases and J by 7 bases, with 31 bases left in between. CDR3 residues: CASRRQGAGARVAGNEQFF. The CDR3 DNA sequence: TGTGCCAGCAGGCGCCAGGGGGCGGGGGCGAGGGTAGCTGGGAATGAGCAGTTCTTC.

This clonotype has a single count. The junction differs from germline at one of its ends, possibly a read error. The rearrangement links TRBV15 to TRBJ2-5, with a possible D match to TRBD2 (5 bases). Germline V gene data show CDR1 as LNHNV and CDR2 as YYDKDF (reference sequence). This CDR3 contains 12 residues. The CDR3 sequence: CATSPRGETHYF. The CDR3, as DNA: TGTGCCACCAGTCCCCGTGGGGAGACCCATTACTTC. The complete variable domain, with remaining parts taken from reference TRBV15 and TRBJ2-5, reads DAMVIQNPRYQVTQFGKPVTLSCSQTLNHNVMYWYQQKSSQAPKLLFHYYDKDFNNEADTPDNFQSRRPNTSFCFLDIRSPGLGDTAMYLCATSPRGETHYFGPGTRLLVL.

This clonotype was picked up many times. V gene TRBV12-3 or TRBV12-4 combines with J gene TRBJ2-1; tentatively, D is TRBD1 (5 bases). V was shortened by 5 bases and J by 7 bases, with 15 bases between the two germline ends. The CDR3 length is 14 residues. The CDR3 sequence is CASSPRTSGNEQFF. The CDR3 region has the DNA TGTGCCAGCAGTCCTCGGACATCAGGGAATGAGCAGTTCTTC.

This clonotype was detected only a few times. The chain couples TRBV18 to TRBJ2-3, with D unresolved. Germline CDR1 reads KGHSH; CDR2 reads LQKENI. Trimming stripped 1 base from V and 4 bases from J, with 9 bases between. The CDR3 has 14 residues. In DNA form, the CDR3 reads TGTGCCAGCTCACCACAAATGAATTCAGATACGCAGTATTTT. Translating gives CASSPQMNSDTQYF.